This T cell receptor beta chain was sequenced during a study of T cells in Graves' hyperthyroidism and ophthalmopathy. This clonotype was seen many times. Antigen unknown. Amplified TCR beta CDR3 regions derived from RNA transcripts. Primed by the HTBI set, a first-round RT-PCR was run on the TCR CDR3. TCRdb recomputed calls from the multiplex PCR reads with MiXCR, one row per CDR3 protein. The sample has hundreds of thousands of distinct CDR3 sequences; 16% are singletons. Graves' hyperthyroidism was deemed stable absent ophthalmopathy progression within 18 months. Patients aged 18 to 65 had newly diagnosed hyperthyroidism lasting under 2 months. Study-level results: Among thyroid clonotypes expanded above 0.001, most also appeared in blood. The model identified upcoming ophthalmopathy a median about 6.5 months ahead of onset.

The origin of this receptor is a woman aged 30 to 39 with Graves' hyperthyroidism. What was sequenced was blood.

The CDR3 bases are TGTGCCAGCAGCCAAGGGGGGGAGCTGTTTTTT. Its protein is CASSQGGELFF. The chain joins TRBV3-2 to TRBJ2-2. TRBV3-2 is a listed pseudogene. The CDR3 covers 11 residues.